This TCR beta chain derives from a study of blood T cell repertoires in COVID-19 (dated by TCRdb to 2019 to 2021). Regarding the study in general: Collaborator samples came from the United States, Italy and Spain and covered acute and convalescent phases of COVID-19. Nearly every sample came with metadata listing a de-identified subject ID, COVID-19 status, age in years and sex. Samples came from the ongoing ImmuneRACE study (first 160 participants) plus 1,254 subjects from 6 global collaborators. The dataset comprised deeply sampled blood TCRbeta repertoires from subjects exposed to, actively infected with, or recovered from COVID-19. Where HLA class I and class II types were available, the types were taken from metadata supplied by the sample provider, not from assay-based typing. The repertoires were released in a freely available public database meant as a resource for research on the immune response to SARS-CoV-2. The prospective study material was composed of cDNA or gDNA derived from T cells, B-cell-depleted T cells, or PBMCs. Results and caveats for the whole study, not just this receptor: The quantity of clinical and demographic metadata differed by source and by participant and was supplied without curation.

The cysteine opens and the phenylalanine closes a CDR3 of 15 amino acids. The retained sequence is limited to the CDR3, 45 bases, with the frame set at the first base. Here V drops 5 bases and J drops 5 bases, and the junction holds 4 bases not matched to any gene. CDR1 SGDLS and CDR2 YYNGEE are derived from the germline V gene. With respect to this clone: Its antigen is currently not known. No base quality information exists; no much larger clone differs at one position.

The immunoSEQ Assay, a bias-controlled multiplex PCR, was used to amplify TCRbeta CDR3 regions from genomic DNA. The study's own analysis went as follows. The number of nucleated cells in each sample was estimated by amplification of reference gene primers within the assay. To quantify the absolute abundance of each unique TCRbeta CDR3 rearrangement, sequence reads were collapsed and filtered. For each sample, productive Simpson clonality was calculated by taking the square root of Simpson's diversity index across productive rearrangements. TCRdb re-hosts the immuneACCESS table, in-frame sequences only. Its copies lack some clones; in the studies checked, an unresolved V gene accounts for under half of them, and the cause for the rest is not known. V, J and clone size were drawn from that table, and D and trimming were deduced from the DNA. Recorded for this sample are under 200,000 clones; 85% of them occurred a single time. The ten largest clones add up to approximately 1.1% of the sample.

Whole blood was collected in K2EDTA tubes by collaborating institutions according to the institutions' own protocols. For TCRbeta analysis, collaborators shipped samples as frozen whole blood, isolated PBMCs, or DNA extracted from either of those sample types. Sequences were obtained from peripheral blood. This TCR was sampled from a man in his forties with acute or convalescent COVID-19. The V and J genes are TRBV9 and TRBJ2-5, with 15 bases aligning to TRBD2. The DNA sequence follows: TGTGCCAGCAGTGGACTAGCGGGGGGGCCGGAGACCCAGTACTTC. Translated, this is CASSGLAGGPETQYF.